Listed below are T cell receptor beta chains from one sample, sequenced in a study of T cell responses to AZD1222 COVID-19 vaccine. Measured with immunoSEQ multiplex PCR; TCRdb has only the in-frame clones, and not every one. The table includes 42,000 or so clones, just over 85% detected once. The specimen comprised peripheral blood, sampled 28 days after the second dose of the MenACWY control vaccine. Every receptor here comes from an adult who received the MenACWY meningococcal vaccine as a control. CDR3s include the opening cysteine and the closing phenylalanine or tryptophan. A D gene is named only where the DNA matches it firmly.

d_call	j_call	v_call	cdr3_aa	cdr3_nt
TRBD2	TRBJ2-5	TRBV5-6	CASSQLTSGRALETQYF	TGTGCCAGCAGCCAGTTGACTAGCGGGAGGGCTCTTGAGACCCAGTACTTC
-	TRBJ2-2	TRBV6-5	CASRAGTANTGELFF	TGTGCCAGCAGAGCAGGGACGGCGAACACCGGGGAGCTGTTTTTT
TRBD1	TRBJ1-3	TRBV28	CASSWTGGMGNTIYF	TGTGCCAGCAGTTGGACAGGGGGAATGGGAAACACCATATATTTT
-	TRBJ1-1	TRBV5-4	CASSLVGENTEAFF	TGTGCCAGCAGCTTGGTAGGGGAGAACACTGAAGCTTTCTTT
-	TRBJ1-4	TRBV29-1	CSAHIATNEKLFF	TGCAGCGCCCACATTGCAACTAATGAAAAACTGTTTTTT
-	TRBJ2-7	TRBV9	CASSVVGGEQYF	TGTGCCAGCAGCGTAGTGGGCGGGGAGCAGTACTTC
TRBD2	TRBJ2-3	TRBV13	CASSLGGSGRAQDTQYF	TGTGCCAGCAGCCTCGGGGGTAGCGGGAGGGCGCAAGATACGCAGTATTTT
-	TRBJ1-5	TRBV18	CASSLQGFGNQPQHF	TGTGCCAGCTCTTTACAGGGTTTTGGCAATCAGCCCCAGCATTTT
-	TRBJ2-1	TRBV5-1	CASSFSSTTGRSYNEQFF	TGCGCCAGCAGCTTCTCTTCTACGACAGGCCGTTCCTACAATGAGCAGTTCTTC
-	TRBJ2-5	TRBV24-1	CATSDPTGDLEETQYF	TGTGCCACCAGTGATCCAACGGGGGACCTGGAAGAGACCCAGTACTTC
-	TRBJ2-3	TRBV30	CAWRGTWLQADTQYF	TGTGCCTGGAGGGGGACCTGGCTACAGGCAGATACGCAGTATTTT
-	TRBJ1-1	TRBV28	CASSLYRDLGTEAFF	TGTGCCAGCAGTTTATACCGGGACTTAGGGACTGAAGCTTTCTTT
-	TRBJ2-2	TRBV18	CASSLVVGVNTGELFF	TGTGCCAGCTCCCTCGTTGTGGGGGTAAACACCGGGGAGCTGTTTTTT
TRBD1	TRBJ1-1	TRBV5-1	CASSLTGTNTEAFF	TGCGCCAGCAGCCTGACAGGGACGAACACTGAAGCTTTCTTT
-	TRBJ2-2	TRBV3-1/TRBV3-2	CASSQRKPGDTGELFF	TGTGCCAGCAGCCAGCGGAAACCGGGGGACACCGGGGAGCTGTTTTTT
TRBD1	TRBJ1-1	TRBV7-9	CASSFRQGNTEAFF	TGTGCCAGCAGCTTCCGACAGGGGAACACTGAAGCTTTCTTT
-	TRBJ1-2	TRBV24-1	CATSPEAFYGYTF	TGTGCCACCAGTCCCGAGGCCTTCTATGGCTACACCTTC
-	TRBJ1-2	TRBV24-1	CATSDYDLGGYTF	TGTGCCACCAGTGACTATGACCTTGGGGGCTACACCTTC
TRBD1	TRBJ1-6	TRBV28	CASSTTGRDPTSPLHF	TGTGCCAGCAGTACGACAGGGAGGGATCCAACTTCACCCCTCCACTTT
-	TRBJ2-2	TRBV28	CASSPGGTWELFF	TGTGCCAGCAGCCCCGGGGGGACATGGGAGCTGTTTTTT
TRBD2	TRBJ2-7	TRBV29-1	CSVGLAGAYEQYF	TGCAGCGTTGGACTAGCGGGTGCCTACGAGCAGTACTTC
-	TRBJ1-3	TRBV7-3	CASSLAGGNTIYF	TGTGCCAGCAGCCTCGCGGGGGGAAACACCATATATTTT